This TCR beta chain was obtained from a study of T cell responses to AZD1222 COVID-19 vaccine. Study-wide results and limits: The sample set comprised mostly white British donors with more females, and clonal diversity was possibly underestimated. Two doses of AZD1222 preceded a rise in Spike-specific TCR breadth and depth.

CDR1 is MNHNS and CDR2 is SASEGT in the germline V gene. This CDR3 region has 13 residues. The ends were cut back, 1 base at V and 8 bases at J, with 9 bases in the middle. A remark on this clone: Its specificity is not known.

Libraries were prepared by immunoSEQ multiplex PCR; TCRdb keeps only in-frame clonotypes and omits some of them. In the table there are over 150,000 clones, 86% of which are singletons. This clonotype originated in an adult in good health. This specimen was peripheral blood, taken on day 0 of MenACWY control vaccination. The J gene is TRBJ2-4, the V gene TRBV6-1, with D perhaps given as TRBD1 or TRBD2 (5 bases each). Written as DNA, the CDR3 is TGTGCCAGCAGTGAAGGATTGGGGGACATTCAGTACTTC. Translated, it gives CASSEGLGDIQYF.